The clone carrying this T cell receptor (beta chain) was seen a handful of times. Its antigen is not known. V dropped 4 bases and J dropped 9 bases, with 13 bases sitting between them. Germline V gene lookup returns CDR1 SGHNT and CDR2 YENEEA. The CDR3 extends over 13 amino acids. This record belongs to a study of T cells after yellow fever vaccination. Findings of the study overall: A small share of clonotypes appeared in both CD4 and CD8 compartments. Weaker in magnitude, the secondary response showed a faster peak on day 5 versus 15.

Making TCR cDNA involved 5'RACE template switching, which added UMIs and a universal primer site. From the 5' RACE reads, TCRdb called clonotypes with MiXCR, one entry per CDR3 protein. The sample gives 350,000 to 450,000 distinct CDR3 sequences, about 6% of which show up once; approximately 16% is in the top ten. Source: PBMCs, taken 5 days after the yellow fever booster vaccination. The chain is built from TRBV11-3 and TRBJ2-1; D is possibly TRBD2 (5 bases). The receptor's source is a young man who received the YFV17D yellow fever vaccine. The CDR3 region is CASSSWTGSEQFF. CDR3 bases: TGTGCCAGCAGCTCCTGGACTGGGAGTGAGCAGTTCTTC.